A single sample is the source of the 6 T cell receptor beta chains below, sequenced in a study of PD-1 blockade in classical Hodgkin lymphoma. Clones were sequenced by immunoSEQ multiplex PCR, and TCRdb holds only the in-frame ones, with some missing. The sample includes roughly 64,000 clones, 91% of them seen just once. Time point: cycle 4 day 1 (C4D1), after 5 to 7 weeks of nivolumab. Brentuximab vedotin exposure varied among the patients, all of whom had relapsed after autologous stem cell transplantation. The specimen was peripheral blood mononuclear cells (PBMCs), collected before the fourth cycle of nivolumab. Source of these receptors: a human donor with classical Hodgkin lymphoma.

V and J are TRBV5-4 and TRBJ1-2; the D gene is possibly TRBD1 (5 bases). Trimming took off 4 bases at V and 9 bases at J, with 13 bases between the two ends. Germline V gives CDR1 SGHNT, CDR2 YYREEE (reference sequence). The CDR3 has 12 amino acids. CDR3 sequence (DNA): TGTGCCAGCAGCCAGGGACCTGGGAGCTACACCTTC. Translated, it gives CASSQGPGSYTF.

The CDR3 loop is CASSLAGGPEAFF. For the CDR3, the DNA is TGTGCCAGCAGCTTAGCGGGAGGGCCTGAAGCTTTCTTT. The chain carries TRBV7-6 and TRBJ1-1, with no clear D. Trimming left V 0 bases short and J 6 bases short, with 8 bases between. CDR1 and CDR2 (germline): SGHVS, FNYEAQ. The CDR3 consists of 13 residues.

J is TRBJ1-3 and V is TRBV10-2; D gene ambiguous. Germline values: CDR1 WSHSY, CDR2 SAAADI. The CDR3 covers 16 residues. Trimming cost V 5 bases and J 0 bases, with 14 bases left between them. In DNA form, the CDR3 reads TGCGCCAGCAGTCTTCAAGACCGAAACTCTGGAAACACCATATATTTT. Its protein product is CASSLQDRNSGNTIYF.

The chain combines TRBV6-1 with TRBJ1-2; TRBD1 aligns across 9 bases. Germline assignment: CDR1 MNHNS and CDR2 SASEGT. Trimming took 6 bases from V and 7 from J; bases not matched to a gene: 3. This CDR3 comprises 12 residues. CDR3 in amino acids: CASRTGGVGYTF. DNA for the CDR3: TGTGCCAGCAGGACAGGGGGGGTTGGCTACACCTTC.

The chain recombines TRBV2 with TRBJ2-7; 8 bases line up with TRBD2. The CDR3 consists of 14 residues. Trimming cost V 5 bases and J 6 bases; bases outside gene matches: 9. The V gene's germline CDR1 is SNHLY and CDR2 FYNNEI. CDR3 sequence (DNA): TGTGCCAGCAGTTCGACGGGACTAGTATTCGAGCAGTACTTC. Encoded protein: CASSSTGLVFEQYF.

The chain couples TRBV19 to TRBJ1-5; D may be TRBD1 (5 bases). The CDR3 has 14 residues. Between the trimmed V and J ends, which lost 6 bases and 7 bases, there was a span of 16 bases. Per the germline V gene, CDR1 is LNHDA and CDR2 is SQIVND (reference sequence). The CDR3 region has the DNA TGTGCCAGTAGAGGGGTGTACCGGGAGCAGCCCCAGCATTTT. Translated, it gives CASRGVYREQPQHF.